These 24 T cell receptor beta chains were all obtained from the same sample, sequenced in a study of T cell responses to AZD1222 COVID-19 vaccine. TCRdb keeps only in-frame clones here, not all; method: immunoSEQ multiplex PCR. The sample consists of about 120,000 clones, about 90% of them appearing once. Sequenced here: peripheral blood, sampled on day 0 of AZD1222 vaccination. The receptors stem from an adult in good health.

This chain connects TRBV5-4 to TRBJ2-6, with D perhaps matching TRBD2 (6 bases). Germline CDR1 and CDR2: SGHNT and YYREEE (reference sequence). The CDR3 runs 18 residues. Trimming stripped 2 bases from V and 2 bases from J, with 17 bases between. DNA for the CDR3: TGTGCCAGCAGCTTTGGACCCGGGACGGGGGCTGGGGCCAACGTCCTGACTTTC. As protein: CASSFGPGTGAGANVLTF.

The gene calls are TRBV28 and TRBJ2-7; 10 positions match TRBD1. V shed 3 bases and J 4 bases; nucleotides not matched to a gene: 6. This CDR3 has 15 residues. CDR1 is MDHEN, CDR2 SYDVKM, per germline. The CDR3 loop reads CASSFRDRGEYEQYF. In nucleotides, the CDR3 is TGTGCCAGCAGTTTCCGGGACAGGGGAGAATACGAGCAGTACTTC.

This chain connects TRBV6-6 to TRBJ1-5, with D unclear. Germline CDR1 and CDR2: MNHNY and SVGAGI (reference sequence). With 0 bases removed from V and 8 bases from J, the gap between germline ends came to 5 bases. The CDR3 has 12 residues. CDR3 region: CASSYSEEPQHF. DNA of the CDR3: TGTGCCAGCAGTTACTCGGAAGAGCCCCAGCATTTT.

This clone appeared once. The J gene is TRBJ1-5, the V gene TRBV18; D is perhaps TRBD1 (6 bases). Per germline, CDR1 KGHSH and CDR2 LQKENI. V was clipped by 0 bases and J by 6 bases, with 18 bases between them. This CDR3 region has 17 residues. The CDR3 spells CASSPPRGGSSGQPQHF. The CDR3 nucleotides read TGTGCCAGCTCACCACCCCGAGGGGGGTCTAGCGGTCAGCCCCAGCATTTT.

Written as DNA, the CDR3 is TGTGCCAGCAGCTTAAGCGGATTAAATGAAAAACTGTTTTTT. Protein sequence: CASSLSGLNEKLFF. The chain recombines TRBV7-9 with TRBJ1-4, with D unclear. CDR3 length equals 14 residues. Germline CDR1 and CDR2: SEHNR and FQNEAQ (reference sequence). The V end was cut by 2 bases, the J end by 5 bases, with 9 bases between.

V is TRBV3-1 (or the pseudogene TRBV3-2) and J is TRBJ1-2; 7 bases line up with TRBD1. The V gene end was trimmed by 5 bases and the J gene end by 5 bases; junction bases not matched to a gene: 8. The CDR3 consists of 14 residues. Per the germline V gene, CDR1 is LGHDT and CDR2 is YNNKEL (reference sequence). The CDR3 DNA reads TGTGCCAGCAGCTCCAACAGGGGAGGGTATGGCTACACCTTC. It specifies CASSSNRGGYGYTF.

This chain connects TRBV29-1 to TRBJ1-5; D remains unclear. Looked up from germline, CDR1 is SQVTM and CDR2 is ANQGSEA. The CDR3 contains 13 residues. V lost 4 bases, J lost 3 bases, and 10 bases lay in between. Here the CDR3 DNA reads TGCAGCGTTGGACTAAACGACAATCAGCCCCAGCATTTT. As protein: CSVGLNDNQPQHF.

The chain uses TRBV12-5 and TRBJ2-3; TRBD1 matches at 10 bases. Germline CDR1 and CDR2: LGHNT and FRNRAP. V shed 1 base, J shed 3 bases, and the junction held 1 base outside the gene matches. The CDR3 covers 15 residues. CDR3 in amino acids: CASGLAGQGTDTQYF. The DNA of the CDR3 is TGTGCTAGTGGTTTGGCGGGACAGGGGACAGATACGCAGTATTTT.

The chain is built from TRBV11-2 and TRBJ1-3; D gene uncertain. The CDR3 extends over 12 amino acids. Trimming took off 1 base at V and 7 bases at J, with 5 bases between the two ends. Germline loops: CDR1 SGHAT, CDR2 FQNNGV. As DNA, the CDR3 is TGTGCCAGCAGCTTAGGCGAGAACACCATATATTTT. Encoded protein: CASSLGENTIYF.

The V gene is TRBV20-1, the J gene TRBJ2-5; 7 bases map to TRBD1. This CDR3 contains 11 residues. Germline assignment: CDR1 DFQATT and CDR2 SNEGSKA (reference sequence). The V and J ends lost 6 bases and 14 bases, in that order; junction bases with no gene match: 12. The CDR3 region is CSASRDSGIYF. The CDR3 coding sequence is TGCAGTGCCTCCAGGGACAGTGGAATTTACTTC.

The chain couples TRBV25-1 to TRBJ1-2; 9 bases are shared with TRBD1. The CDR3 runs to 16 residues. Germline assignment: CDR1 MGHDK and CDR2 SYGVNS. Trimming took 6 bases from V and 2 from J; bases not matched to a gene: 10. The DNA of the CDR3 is TGTGCCAGCAGGGGGGACAGGGAGGGCCAAAACTATGGCTACACCTTC. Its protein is CASRGDREGQNYGYTF.

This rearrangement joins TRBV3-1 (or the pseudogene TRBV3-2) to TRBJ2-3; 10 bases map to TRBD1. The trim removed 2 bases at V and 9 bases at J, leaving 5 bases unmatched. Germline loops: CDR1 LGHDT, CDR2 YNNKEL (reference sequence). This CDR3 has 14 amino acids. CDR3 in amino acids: CASSQQRTGGTQYF. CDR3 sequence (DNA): TGTGCCAGCAGCCAACAAAGGACAGGGGGGACGCAGTATTTT.

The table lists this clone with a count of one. CDR3 sequence: CASSTGGGYTF. DNA of the CDR3: TGTGCCAGCTCGACAGGCGGGGGCTACACCTTC. The chain uses TRBV6-5 and TRBJ1-2, with D possibly TRBD1 on 6 matching bases. The CDR3 sequence is 11 residues long. V lost 8 bases to trimming and J lost 8 bases, with 12 bases between them. The germline CDR1 and CDR2 sequences are MNHEY and SVGAGI.

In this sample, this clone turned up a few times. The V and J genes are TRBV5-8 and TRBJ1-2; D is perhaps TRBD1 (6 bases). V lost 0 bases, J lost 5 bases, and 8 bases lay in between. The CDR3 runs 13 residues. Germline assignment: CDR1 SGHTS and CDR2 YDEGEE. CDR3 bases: TGTGCCAGCAGCTTGGCCGGACAGTATGGCTACACCTTC. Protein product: CASSLAGQYGYTF.

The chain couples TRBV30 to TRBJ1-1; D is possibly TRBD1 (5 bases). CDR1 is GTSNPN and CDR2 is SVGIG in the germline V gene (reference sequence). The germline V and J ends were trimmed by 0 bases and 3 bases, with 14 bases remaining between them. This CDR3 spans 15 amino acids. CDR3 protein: CAWSVGQPQDTEAFF. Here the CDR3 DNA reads TGTGCCTGGAGTGTAGGCCAGCCACAGGACACTGAAGCTTTCTTT. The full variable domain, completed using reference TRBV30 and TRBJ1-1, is SQTIHQWPATLVQPVGSPLSLECTVEGTSNPNLYWYRQAAGRGLQLLFYSVGIGQISSEVPQNLSASRPQDRQFILSSKKLLLSDSGFYLCAWSVGQPQDTEAFFGQGTRLTVV.

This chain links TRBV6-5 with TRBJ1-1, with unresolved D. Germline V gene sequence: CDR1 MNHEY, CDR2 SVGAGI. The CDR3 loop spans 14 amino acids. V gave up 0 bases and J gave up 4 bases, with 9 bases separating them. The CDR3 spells CASSYSAGVTEAFF. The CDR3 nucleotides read TGTGCCAGCAGTTACTCTGCTGGGGTCACTGAAGCTTTCTTT.

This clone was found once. The CDR3 DNA follows: TGTGCCAGCAGCCCGGGATGGGGGAATTCACCCCTCCACTTT. Amino acid sequence: CASSPGWGNSPLHF. V usage is TRBV6-5 and J usage is TRBJ1-6; TRBD1 might be the D (5 bases). This CDR3 is 14 amino acids long. CDR1 and CDR2 (germline): MNHEY, SVGAGI. V gave up 6 bases and J gave up 7 bases, with 13 bases separating them.

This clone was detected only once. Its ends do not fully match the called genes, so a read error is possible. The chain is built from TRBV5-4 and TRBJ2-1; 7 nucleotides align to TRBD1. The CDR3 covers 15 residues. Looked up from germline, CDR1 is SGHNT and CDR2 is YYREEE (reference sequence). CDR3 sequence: CASSLDGQVRNEQFF. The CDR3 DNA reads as TGTGCCAGCAGTTTGGACGGACAGGTCCGAAATGAGCAGTTCTTC.

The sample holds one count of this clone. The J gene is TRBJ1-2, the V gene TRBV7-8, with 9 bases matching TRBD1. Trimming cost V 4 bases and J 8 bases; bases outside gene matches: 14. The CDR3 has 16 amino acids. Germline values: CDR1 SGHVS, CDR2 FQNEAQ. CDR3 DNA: TGTGCCAGCAGCTCTACCCCGGGACAGGGTAGGGGAGGCTACACCTTC. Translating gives CASSSTPGQGRGGYTF.

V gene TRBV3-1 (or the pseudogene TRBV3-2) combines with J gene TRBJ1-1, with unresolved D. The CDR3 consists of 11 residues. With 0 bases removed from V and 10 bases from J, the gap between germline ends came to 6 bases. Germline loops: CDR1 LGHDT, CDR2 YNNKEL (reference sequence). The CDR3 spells CASSQDQLAFF. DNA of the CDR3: TGTGCCAGCAGCCAAGATCAGTTAGCTTTCTTT.

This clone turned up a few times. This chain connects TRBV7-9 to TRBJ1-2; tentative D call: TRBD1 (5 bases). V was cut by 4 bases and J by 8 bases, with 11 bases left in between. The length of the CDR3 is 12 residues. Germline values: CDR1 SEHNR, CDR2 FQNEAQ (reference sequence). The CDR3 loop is CASSSQGSGYTF. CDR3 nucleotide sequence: TGTGCCAGCAGCTCGCAGGGTTCCGGCTACACCTTC.

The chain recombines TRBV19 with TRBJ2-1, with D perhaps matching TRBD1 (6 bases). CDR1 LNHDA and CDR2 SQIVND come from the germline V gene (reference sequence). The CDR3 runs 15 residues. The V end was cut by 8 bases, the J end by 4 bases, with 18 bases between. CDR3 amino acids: CASAPLSGQYNEQFF. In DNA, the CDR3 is TGTGCCAGTGCCCCCTTATCCGGACAGTACAATGAGCAGTTCTTC.

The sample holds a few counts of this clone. CDR3: CASSEVDRPYGYTF. Here the CDR3 DNA reads TGTGCCAGCAGTGAAGTTGACAGACCCTATGGCTACACCTTC. This chain links TRBV25-1 with TRBJ1-2, with TRBD1 as a possible D gene (5 bases). Trimming shortened V by 2 bases and J by 4 bases, and 11 bases separated the two germline ends. Germline CDR1 MGHDK, CDR2 SYGVNS. The length of the CDR3 is 14 residues.

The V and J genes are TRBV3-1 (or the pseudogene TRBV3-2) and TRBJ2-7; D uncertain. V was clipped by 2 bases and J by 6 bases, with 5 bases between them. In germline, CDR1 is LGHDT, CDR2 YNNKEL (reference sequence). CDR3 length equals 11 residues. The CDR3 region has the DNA TGTGCCAGCAGCCAACTATCCGAGCAGTACTTC. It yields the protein CASSQLSEQYF.